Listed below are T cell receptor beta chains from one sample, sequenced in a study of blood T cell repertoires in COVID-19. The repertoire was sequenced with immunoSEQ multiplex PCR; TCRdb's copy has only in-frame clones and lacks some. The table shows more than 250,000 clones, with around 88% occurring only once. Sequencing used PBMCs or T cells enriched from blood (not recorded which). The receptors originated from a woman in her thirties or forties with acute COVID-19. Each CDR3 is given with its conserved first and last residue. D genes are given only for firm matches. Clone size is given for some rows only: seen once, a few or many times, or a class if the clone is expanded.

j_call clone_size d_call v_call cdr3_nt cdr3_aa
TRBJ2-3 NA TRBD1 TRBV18 TGTGCCAGCTCGCCGACAGGGACCACAGATACGCAGTATTTT CASSPTGTTDTQYF
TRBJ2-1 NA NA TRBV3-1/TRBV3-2 TGTGCCAGCAGCCAAGGAGTTCTGCGGGCCTCCTACAATGAGCAGTTCTTC CASSQGVLRASYNEQFF
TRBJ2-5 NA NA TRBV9 TGTGCCAGCAGCGTAGCTACAGGGAGAGAGACCCAGTACTTC CASSVATGRETQYF
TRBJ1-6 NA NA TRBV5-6 TGTGCCAGCAGCTCAGAGACACCGAGCTCCTATAATTCACCCCTCCACTTT CASSSETPSSYNSPLHF
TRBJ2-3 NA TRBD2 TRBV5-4 TGTGCCAGCTCGCGGGAGATAGATACGCAGTATTTT CASSREIDTQYF
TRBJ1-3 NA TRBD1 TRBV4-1 TGCGCCAGCAGCCATGGACAGGGGTCCTCTGGAAACACCATATATTTT CASSHGQGSSGNTIYF
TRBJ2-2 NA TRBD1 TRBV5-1 TGCGCCAGCAGCTTCACAGGGGGCACCGGGGAGCTGTTTTTT CASSFTGGTGELFF
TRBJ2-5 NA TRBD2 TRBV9 TGTGCCAGCAGCGTAGAAGCGGGACGGCGGGGGACCCAGTACTTC CASSVEAGRRGTQYF
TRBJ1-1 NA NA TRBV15 TGTGCCACCAGCAGGGCACAGGGTAGCACTGAAGCTTTCTTT CATSRAQGSTEAFF
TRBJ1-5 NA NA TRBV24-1 TGTGCCACCAGTGAGAGGGAAGGCGATCAGCCCCAGCATTTT CATSEREGDQPQHF
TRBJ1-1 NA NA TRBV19 TGTGCCAGTAGTACCCGCCCCGGAGGGGCAGGCACTGAAGCTTTCTTT CASSTRPGGAGTEAFF
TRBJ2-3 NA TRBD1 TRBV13 TGTGCCAGCAGAAAAACAGGGGGTGGCACAGATACGCAGTATTTT CASRKTGGGTDTQYF
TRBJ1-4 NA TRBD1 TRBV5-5 TGTGCCAGCAGCTTGGGACAGGGGGCGGAAAAACTGTTTTTT CASSLGQGAEKLFF
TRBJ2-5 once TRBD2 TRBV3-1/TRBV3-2 TGTGCCAGCAGCCAAGCTGGAGCGGGAGGACTCAAAGAGACCCAGTACTTC CASSQAGAGGLKETQYF
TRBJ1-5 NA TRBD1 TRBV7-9 TGTGCCAGCGGGACAGTTAATCAGCCCCAGCATTTT CASGTVNQPQHF
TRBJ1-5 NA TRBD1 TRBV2 TGTGCCAGAGGACAGGGGCCGGGGGAGCCCCAGCATTTT CARGQGPGEPQHF
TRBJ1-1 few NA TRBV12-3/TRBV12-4 TGTGCCAGCAGTTGGACAGAGAACACTGAAGCTTTCTTT CASSWTENTEAFF
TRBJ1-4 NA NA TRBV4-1 TGCGCCAGCAGCCAAGGACCCCGGGACGCGGCGGGGAAACTGTTTTTT CASSQGPRDAAGKLFF
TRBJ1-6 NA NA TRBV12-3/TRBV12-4 TGTGCCAGCAGTTACAGGGATGGGTCCCTCCACTTT CASSYRDGSLHF
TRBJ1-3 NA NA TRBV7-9 TGTGCCAGCAGCCTCCGAGCTGGAAACACCATATATTTT CASSLRAGNTIYF
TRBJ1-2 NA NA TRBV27 TGTGCCAGCAGTGCGGGACGGGGGGTCTATGGCTACACCTTC CASSAGRGVYGYTF
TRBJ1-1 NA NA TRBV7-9 TGTGCCAGCAGCTCGATCGACCAGGGGAAGGGTGAAGCTTTCTTT CASSSIDQGKGEAFF
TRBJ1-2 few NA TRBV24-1 TGTGCCACCAGTGACACTCGCAGGGGATATGGCTACACCTTC CATSDTRRGYGYTF
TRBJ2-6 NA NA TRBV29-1 TGCAGCGTCCTTGGATTCAGGGTTGACCCCGGAACTGGGGCCAACGTCCTGACTTTC CSVLGFRVDPGTGANVLTF
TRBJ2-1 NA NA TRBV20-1 TGCAGTGCTAGTACCAGGTCACTTGAGCAGTTCTTC CSASTRSLEQFF
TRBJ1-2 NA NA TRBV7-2 TGTGCCAGCAGCTTAGCCCCCGGCCAGGTCAACTATGGCTACACCTTC CASSLAPGQVNYGYTF
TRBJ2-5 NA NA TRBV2 TGTGCCAGCAGTGAGGGGGAGGCAGAGACCCAGTACTTC CASSEGEAETQYF
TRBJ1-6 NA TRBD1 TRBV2 TGTGCCAGCATGCGGCCAGGGGGCTCGAGCTCCTATAATTCACCCCTCCACTTT CASMRPGGSSSYNSPLHF
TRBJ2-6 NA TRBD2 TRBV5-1 TGCGCCAGCAGCTTGGAGAGGAGCGGGAGTCAATACTTCGGTGGGGCCAACGTCCTGACTTTC CASSLERSGSQYFGGANVLTF
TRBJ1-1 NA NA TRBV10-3 TGTGCCATCAGCGGAGCCCAGGGAACAACTGAAGCTTTCTTT CAISGAQGTTEAFF
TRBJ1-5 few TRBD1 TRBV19 TGTGCCAGTACAACGCAGGGGGCCGACAATCAGCCCCAGCATTTT CASTTQGADNQPQHF
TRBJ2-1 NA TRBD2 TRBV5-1 TGCGCCAGCAGCTTGAGTTTTATTTTTCTAGCGGGGCTAAATGAGCAGTTCTTC CASSLSFIFLAGLNEQFF
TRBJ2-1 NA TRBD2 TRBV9 TGTGCCAGCAGCGTTAGCGGGCACTACAATGAGCAGTTCTTC CASSVSGHYNEQFF
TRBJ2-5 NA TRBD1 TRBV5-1 TGCGCCAGCAGCTTGGGGACAGGGCGAGAGACCCAGTACTTC CASSLGTGRETQYF
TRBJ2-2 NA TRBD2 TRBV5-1 TGCGCCAGCAGCTTAGGACTAGCGGGAGTGAGCGGGGAGCTGTTTTTT CASSLGLAGVSGELFF
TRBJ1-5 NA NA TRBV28 TGTGCCAGCAGTGTCCCGGGACTCCCCTTGCAGCCCCAGCATTTT CASSVPGLPLQPQHF